This entry lists 15 T cell receptor beta chains sequenced from one sample in a study of siplizumab effects on memory and regulatory T cells. Assay used: immunoSEQ multiplex PCR; TCRdb lists only in-frame clones, some missing. The sample has just under 85,000 clones; over 80% are singletons. Sequenced input: Tregs sorted from blood. These receptors came from a human donor in good health.

The J gene is TRBJ2-3, the V gene TRBV20-1, with no clear D. Germline values: CDR1 DFQATT, CDR2 SNEGSKA (reference sequence). With 5 bases removed from V and 4 bases from J, the gap between germline ends came to 7 bases. CDR3 length equals 11 residues. Here the CDR3 DNA reads TGCAGTGCTGCCGCTGCAGATACGCAGTATTTT. Translated, it gives CSAAAADTQYF.

The V call is TRBV5-1, the J call TRBJ2-7, with 15 bases that match TRBD2. Trimming cost V 4 bases and J 5 bases; bases outside gene matches: 4. The CDR3 is 15 amino acids. Germline V CDR1 and CDR2: SGHRS, YFSETQ. CDR3 DNA: TGCGCCAGCAGCGGACTAGCGGGGGGGCCGGACGAGCAGTACTTC. It translates to CASSGLAGGPDEQYF.

The gene calls are TRBV10-2 and TRBJ1-4, with D unclear. Germline V gene sequence: CDR1 WSHSY, CDR2 SAAADI. The CDR3 loop spans 12 amino acids. V gave up 6 bases and J gave up 7 bases, with 9 bases separating them. In DNA, the CDR3 is TGCGCCAGCAGACGTTTCGGTGAAAAACTGTTTTTT. Translation gives CASRRFGEKLFF.

This clone was observed once. This chain's CDR3 is CASSGATGPNSPLHF. In DNA, the CDR3 is TGTGCCAGCAGCGGGGCGACAGGGCCGAATTCACCCCTCCACTTT. The chain couples TRBV9 to TRBJ1-6; 7 nucleotides line up with TRBD1. Per germline, CDR1 SGDLS and CDR2 YYNGEE. Unmatched junction bases numbered 7, after V lost 3 bases and J lost 7 bases. The CDR3 has 15 amino acids.

This chain uses TRBV10-3 with TRBJ1-1; tentatively, D is TRBD1 (6 bases). V lost 5 bases, J lost 3 bases, and 13 bases lay in between. This CDR3 has 14 amino acids. Germline loops: CDR1 ENHRY, CDR2 SYGVKD. In nucleotides, the CDR3 is TGTGCCATCAGTAGGGACACAGACTACACTGAAGCTTTCTTT. Translation gives CAISRDTDYTEAFF.

This sequence joins TRBV6-1 and TRBJ1-1; D might be TRBD1 (5 bases). This CDR3 is built from 15 residues. In germline, CDR1 is MNHNS, CDR2 SASEGT. Deletions cut 5 bases from V and 4 bases from J, with 17 bases between. The CDR3 is CASSQPMTALTEAFF. CDR3 bases: TGTGCCAGCAGTCAGCCGATGACAGCCCTCACTGAAGCTTTCTTT.

This chain connects TRBV7-9 to TRBJ1-1, with 11 bases identical to TRBD1. Germline V CDR1 and CDR2: SEHNR, FQNEAQ (reference sequence). There are 13 residues in the CDR3. The junction had 7 bases not matched to a gene; V was cut back by 4 bases and J by 12 bases. The CDR3 protein is CASSSTGQGVSFF. The CDR3 nucleotides are TGTGCCAGCAGCTCAACGGGACAGGGGGTATCTTTCTTT.

This clone showed up just a few times. The chain is built from TRBV9 and TRBJ2-2; 9 bases map to TRBD2. Germline V gene data show CDR1 as SGDLS and CDR2 as YYNGEE. This CDR3 region has 16 residues. Losses at the gene ends were 4 bases for V and 0 bases for J; bases not matched to a gene: 4. The CDR3 region is CASSSRTSANTGELFF. The CDR3 coding sequence is TGTGCCAGCAGCTCTAGGACTAGCGCGAACACCGGGGAGCTGTTTTTT.

The V gene is TRBV4-3, the J gene TRBJ2-3; D perhaps matches TRBD2 (7 bases). Trimming cost V 3 bases and J 1 base, with 14 bases left between them. The CDR3 covers 16 residues. The V gene's germline CDR1 is LGHNA and CDR2 YSLEER. As DNA, the CDR3 is TGCGCCAGCAGCCAGAGTCAAGGGGGGGGCACAGATACGCAGTATTTT. It translates to CASSQSQGGGTDTQYF.

This chain joins TRBV9 and TRBJ2-5, with D possibly TRBD2 on 5 matching bases. The CDR3 is 15 amino acids. The germline V and J ends were trimmed by 0 bases and 5 bases, with 14 bases remaining between them. CDR1 and CDR2 from the germline V gene are SGDLS and YYNGEE. As DNA, the CDR3 is TGTGCCAGCAGCGTAGGGGCTAGCATTCCGGAGACCCAGTACTTC. It yields the protein CASSVGASIPETQYF.

This clone has a single count. CDR3 sequence reads: CASSGLQGSEQYF. Written as DNA, the CDR3 is TGCGCCAGCAGCGGCTTACAGGGTTCCGAGCAGTACTTC. The chain uses TRBV5-1 and TRBJ2-7; tentative D call: TRBD1 (6 bases). Per the germline V gene, CDR1 is SGHRS and CDR2 is YFSETQ. CDR3 length equals 13 residues. Deletions cut 4 bases from V and 6 bases from J, with 14 bases between.

Only a few counts were recorded for this clone. This chain uses TRBV5-1 with TRBJ1-1; D is perhaps TRBD1 (5 bases). The V gene's germline CDR1 is SGHRS and CDR2 YFSETQ. The CDR3 loop spans 14 amino acids. Trimming removed 3 bases at V and 1 base at J, with 10 bases between. The CDR3, as DNA: TGCGCCAGCAGCTCGGGACTGCCGAACACTGAAGCTTTCTTT. This translates into CASSSGLPNTEAFF.

The rearrangement uses TRBV5-6 and TRBJ1-2; unclear D gene. The V end lost 4 bases, the J end lost 7 bases, and 14 bases lay between the germline ends. This CDR3 is built from 13 residues. Germline loops: CDR1 SGHDT, CDR2 YYEEEE. The DNA for the CDR3 is TGTGCCAGCAGCGAATTCATCGAACCTGGCTACACCTTC. This encodes CASSEFIEPGYTF.

V usage is TRBV11-3 and J usage is TRBJ1-1, with no clear D. CDR3 length: 13 amino acids. The ends were cut back, 5 bases at V and 6 bases at J, with 13 bases in the middle. Germline V gene sequence: CDR1 SGHNT, CDR2 YENEEA. Here the CDR3 reads CASSAERGAEAFF. The CDR3 nucleotides are TGTGCCAGCAGCGCTGAACGGGGAGCTGAAGCTTTCTTT.

CDR3 sequence (DNA): TGTGCCAGCAGCCAAGATTGGACCTTATTCTACGAGCAGTACTTC. Translated: CASSQDWTLFYEQYF. The chain recombines TRBV4-2 with TRBJ2-7, with D unresolved. Germline V CDR1 and CDR2: LGHNA, YNFKEQ. This CDR3 has 15 residues. Trimming removed 0 bases from V and 3 bases from J, with 12 bases in between.